This is a list of T cell receptor beta chains from one sample in a study of OX40 agonist ivuxolimab in advanced cancers. The repertoire was sequenced with immunoSEQ multiplex PCR; TCRdb's copy has only in-frame clones and lacks some. The sample records around 50,000 clones, roughly 90% being singletons. The input for sequencing was CD4+ or CD8+ T cells sorted from blood, taken in a trial of the OX40 agonist ivuxolimab. These TCRs come from an adult with an advanced solid tumor such as melanoma, head and neck, liver or kidney cancer. Both conserved end residues are part of each CDR3. The D gene is left open where the match is weak. Not all rows give a size; the values are once, few, many and, for expanded clones, a class.

V,D,J,size,CDR3,DNA
TRBV7-8,TRBD2,TRBJ2-3,.,CASGIAGSGDTQYF,TGTGCCAGCGGAATAGCGGGATCGGGAGATACGCAGTATTTT
TRBV7-3,TRBD1,TRBJ1-2,.,CASSLDRASIGYTF,TGTGCCAGCAGCCTCGACAGGGCATCAATTGGCTACACCTTC
TRBV5-1,.,TRBJ2-1,.,CASSLWFRGDEQFF,TGCGCCAGCAGCTTGTGGTTCCGGGGAGATGAGCAGTTCTTC
TRBV10-3,.,TRBJ1-2,few,CAISEIEGTGYTF,TGTGCCATCAGTGAGATTGAGGGAACGGGCTACACCTTC
TRBV30,.,TRBJ1-4,.,CAWSAAGEKLFF,TGTGCCTGGAGTGCAGCGGGCGAAAAACTGTTTTTT
TRBV5-1,.,TRBJ1-1,.,CASSSLPGNTEAFF,TGCGCCAGCAGCTCCTTGCCAGGGAACACTGAAGCTTTCTTT
TRBV28,.,TRBJ1-5,.,CASSLRGGSNQPQHF,TGTGCCAGCAGTTTAAGGGGCGGGAGCAATCAGCCCCAGCATTTT
TRBV5-1,.,TRBJ2-3,.,CASSSMGTDTQYF,TGCGCCAGCAGCTCGATGGGGACAGATACGCAGTATTTT
TRBV19,TRBD1,TRBJ1-2,.,CATRDRGGGYTF,TGTGCCACCCGGGACAGAGGCGGAGGCTACACCTTC
TRBV11-2,.,TRBJ2-7,.,CASSLVWGSTYEQYF,TGTGCCAGCAGCTTAGTGTGGGGGTCCACCTACGAGCAGTACTTC
TRBV27,TRBD2,TRBJ2-7,.,CASSLSSGPAYEQYF,TGTGCCAGCAGTTTGTCTAGCGGGCCCGCCTACGAGCAGTACTTC